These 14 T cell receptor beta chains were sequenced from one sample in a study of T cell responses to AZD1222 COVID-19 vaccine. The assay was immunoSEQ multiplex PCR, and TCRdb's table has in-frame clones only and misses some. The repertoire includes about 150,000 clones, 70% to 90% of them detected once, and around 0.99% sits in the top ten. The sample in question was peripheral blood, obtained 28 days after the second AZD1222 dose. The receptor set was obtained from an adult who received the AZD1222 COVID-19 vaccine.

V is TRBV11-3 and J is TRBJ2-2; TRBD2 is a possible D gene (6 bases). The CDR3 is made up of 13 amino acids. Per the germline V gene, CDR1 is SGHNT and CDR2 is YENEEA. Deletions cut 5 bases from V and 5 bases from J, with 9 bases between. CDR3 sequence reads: CASSLAGTGELFF. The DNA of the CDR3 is TGTGCCAGCAGCCTCGCGGGAACCGGGGAGCTGTTTTTT.

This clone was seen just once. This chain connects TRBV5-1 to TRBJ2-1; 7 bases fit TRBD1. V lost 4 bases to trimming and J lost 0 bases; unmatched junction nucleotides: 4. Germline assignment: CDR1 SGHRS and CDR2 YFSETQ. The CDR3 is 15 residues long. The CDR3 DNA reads TGCGCCAGCAGCCTAGGACAGGACTCCTACAATGAGCAGTTCTTC. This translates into CASSLGQDSYNEQFF.

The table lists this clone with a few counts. The CDR3 region is CASKMGQSQETQYF. For the CDR3, the DNA is TGTGCCAGCAAGATGGGACAGTCACAAGAGACCCAGTACTTC. The chain combines TRBV6-5 with TRBJ2-5; TRBD1 matches 7 bases. V shed 7 bases, J shed 2 bases, and the junction held 7 bases outside the gene matches. The CDR3 is 14 residues long. Germline-derived CDR1 and CDR2 are MNHEY and SVGAGI.

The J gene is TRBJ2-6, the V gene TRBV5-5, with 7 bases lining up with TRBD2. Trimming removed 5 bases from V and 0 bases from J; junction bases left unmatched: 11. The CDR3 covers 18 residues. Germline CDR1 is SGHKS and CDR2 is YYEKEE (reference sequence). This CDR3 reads CASRASGLSTSGANVLTF. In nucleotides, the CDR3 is TGTGCCAGCAGGGCTAGCGGCCTTTCAACCTCTGGGGCCAACGTCCTGACTTTC.

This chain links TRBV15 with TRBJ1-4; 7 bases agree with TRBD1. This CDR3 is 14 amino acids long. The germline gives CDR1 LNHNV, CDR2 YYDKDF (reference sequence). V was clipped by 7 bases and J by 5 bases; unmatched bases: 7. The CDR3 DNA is TGTGCCACCATGACACAGGGGATGAATGAAAAACTGTTTTTT. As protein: CATMTQGMNEKLFF.

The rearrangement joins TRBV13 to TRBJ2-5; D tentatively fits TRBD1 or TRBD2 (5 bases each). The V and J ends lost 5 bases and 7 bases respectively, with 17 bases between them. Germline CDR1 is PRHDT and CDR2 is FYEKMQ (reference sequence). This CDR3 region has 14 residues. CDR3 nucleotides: TGTGCCAGCAGCCCCCCCGAGGGGATGGGGACCCAGTACTTC. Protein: CASSPPEGMGTQYF.

The CDR3 spells CASSQDQRGQYGYTF. CDR3 bases: TGCGCCAGCAGCCAAGATCAGCGGGGACAGTATGGCTACACCTTC. The chain uses TRBV4-3 and TRBJ1-2; TRBD1 agrees at 7 bases. This CDR3 is 15 amino acids long. Per germline, CDR1 LGHNA and CDR2 YSLEER. V shed 0 bases and J 5 bases; nucleotides not matched to a gene: 6.

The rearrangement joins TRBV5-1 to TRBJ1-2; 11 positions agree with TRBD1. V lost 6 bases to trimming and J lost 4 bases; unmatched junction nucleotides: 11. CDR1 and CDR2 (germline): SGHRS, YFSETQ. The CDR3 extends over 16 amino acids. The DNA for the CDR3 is TGCGCCAGCACCTCACAACCGGGACAGGGGGTCTATGGCTACACCTTC. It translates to CASTSQPGQGVYGYTF.

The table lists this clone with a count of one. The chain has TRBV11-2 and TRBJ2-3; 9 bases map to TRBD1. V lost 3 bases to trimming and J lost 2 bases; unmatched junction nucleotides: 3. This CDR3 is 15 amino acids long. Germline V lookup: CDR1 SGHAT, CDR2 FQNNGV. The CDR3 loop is CASSFGQGHTDTQYF. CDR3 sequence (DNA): TGTGCCAGCAGCTTCGGACAGGGGCACACAGATACGCAGTATTTT.

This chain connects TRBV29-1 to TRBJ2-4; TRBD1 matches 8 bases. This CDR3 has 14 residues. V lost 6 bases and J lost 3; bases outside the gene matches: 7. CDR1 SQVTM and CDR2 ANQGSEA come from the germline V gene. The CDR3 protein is CSVADRGGKNIQYF. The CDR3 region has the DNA TGCAGCGTCGCCGACAGGGGTGGCAAAAACATTCAGTACTTC.

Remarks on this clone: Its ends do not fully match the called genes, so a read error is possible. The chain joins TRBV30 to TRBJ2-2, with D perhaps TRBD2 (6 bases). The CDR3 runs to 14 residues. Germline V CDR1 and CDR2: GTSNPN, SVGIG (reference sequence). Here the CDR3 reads CAWRVAGNAGELFF. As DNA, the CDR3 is TGTGCCTGGAGGGTGGCGGGGAACGCCGGGGAGCTGTTTTTT.

CDR3 DNA: TGTGCCAGCAGCTTTTTGCAGGGATACAATGAGCAGTTCTTC. This encodes CASSFLQGYNEQFF. V and J are TRBV7-2 and TRBJ2-1; a possible D gene is TRBD1 (5 bases). The V end lost 3 bases, the J end lost 4 bases, and 10 bases lay between the germline ends. The germline V gene has CDR1 SGHTA and CDR2 FQGNSA. The CDR3 contains 14 residues.

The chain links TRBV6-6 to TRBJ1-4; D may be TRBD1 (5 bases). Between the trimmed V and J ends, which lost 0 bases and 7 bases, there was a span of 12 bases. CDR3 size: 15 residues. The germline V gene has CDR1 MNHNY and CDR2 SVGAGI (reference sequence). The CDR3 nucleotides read TGTGCCAGCAGTTACTCGCGGGGCGTCGGTGAAAAACTGTTTTTT. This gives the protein CASSYSRGVGEKLFF.

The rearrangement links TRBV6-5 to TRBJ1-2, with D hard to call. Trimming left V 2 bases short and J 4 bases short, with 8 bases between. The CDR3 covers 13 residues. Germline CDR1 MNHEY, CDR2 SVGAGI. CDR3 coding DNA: TGTGCCAGCAGTTACACTCGGGGCTATGGCTACACCTTC. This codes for CASSYTRGYGYTF.